This T cell receptor beta chain was recovered during a study of regulatory T cells in long-lasting Graves disease. Regarding time point: newly diagnosed GD, antithyroid drugs for less than 3 months. The TCR library was made from RNA extracted from PBMCs. CDR3-region Arm-PCR and iRepertoire HTBI primers produced the TCR beta libraries. TCRdb ran MiXCR on the multiplex PCR reads and lists one entry per CDR3 protein. The table has about 530,000 distinct CDR3 sequences, 15% to 20% seen once; the top ten hold 20% to 30%. V was pared by 3 bases and J by 0 bases, with 15 bases between. Germline CDR1 and CDR2: KGHSH and LQKENI. This CDR3 contains 17 residues. This same sample was also part of a study on T cells in Graves' hyperthyroidism and ophthalmopathy. Per that paper: Any patient presenting with uncontrolled infection, other autoimmune disease, pregnancy or lactation was left out. Orbital computed tomography, thyroid ultrasound, serum thyroxine and TRAb, and clinical symptoms together informed the diagnoses. During a first-round RT-PCR of the TCR CDR3, the HTBI primer set was used. Most expanded thyroid clonotypes above 0.001 also appeared in blood.

The chain joins TRBV18 to TRBJ1-3; no definite D call. The material sequenced was peripheral blood mononuclear cells (PBMCs), taken at new diagnosis, from a patient treated with antithyroid drugs. This clonotype was obtained from a woman aged 35-60 years with Graves disease. In DNA, the CDR3 is TGTGCCAGCTCACCCCCGGGAGGAGGAGGCTCTGGAAACACCATATATTTT. Protein sequence: CASSPPGGGGSGNTIYF.